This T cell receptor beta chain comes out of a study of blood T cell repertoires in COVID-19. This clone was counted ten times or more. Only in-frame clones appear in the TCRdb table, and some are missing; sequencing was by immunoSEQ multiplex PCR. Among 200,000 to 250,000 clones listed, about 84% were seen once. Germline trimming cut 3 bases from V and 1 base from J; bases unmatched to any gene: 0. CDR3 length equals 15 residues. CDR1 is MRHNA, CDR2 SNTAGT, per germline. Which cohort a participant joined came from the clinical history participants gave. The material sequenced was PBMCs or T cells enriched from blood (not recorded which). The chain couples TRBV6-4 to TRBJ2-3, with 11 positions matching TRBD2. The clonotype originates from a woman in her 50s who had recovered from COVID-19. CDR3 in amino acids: CASSETSGGTDTQYF. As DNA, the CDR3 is TGTGCCAGCAGTGAGACTAGCGGGGGCACAGATACGCAGTATTTT.